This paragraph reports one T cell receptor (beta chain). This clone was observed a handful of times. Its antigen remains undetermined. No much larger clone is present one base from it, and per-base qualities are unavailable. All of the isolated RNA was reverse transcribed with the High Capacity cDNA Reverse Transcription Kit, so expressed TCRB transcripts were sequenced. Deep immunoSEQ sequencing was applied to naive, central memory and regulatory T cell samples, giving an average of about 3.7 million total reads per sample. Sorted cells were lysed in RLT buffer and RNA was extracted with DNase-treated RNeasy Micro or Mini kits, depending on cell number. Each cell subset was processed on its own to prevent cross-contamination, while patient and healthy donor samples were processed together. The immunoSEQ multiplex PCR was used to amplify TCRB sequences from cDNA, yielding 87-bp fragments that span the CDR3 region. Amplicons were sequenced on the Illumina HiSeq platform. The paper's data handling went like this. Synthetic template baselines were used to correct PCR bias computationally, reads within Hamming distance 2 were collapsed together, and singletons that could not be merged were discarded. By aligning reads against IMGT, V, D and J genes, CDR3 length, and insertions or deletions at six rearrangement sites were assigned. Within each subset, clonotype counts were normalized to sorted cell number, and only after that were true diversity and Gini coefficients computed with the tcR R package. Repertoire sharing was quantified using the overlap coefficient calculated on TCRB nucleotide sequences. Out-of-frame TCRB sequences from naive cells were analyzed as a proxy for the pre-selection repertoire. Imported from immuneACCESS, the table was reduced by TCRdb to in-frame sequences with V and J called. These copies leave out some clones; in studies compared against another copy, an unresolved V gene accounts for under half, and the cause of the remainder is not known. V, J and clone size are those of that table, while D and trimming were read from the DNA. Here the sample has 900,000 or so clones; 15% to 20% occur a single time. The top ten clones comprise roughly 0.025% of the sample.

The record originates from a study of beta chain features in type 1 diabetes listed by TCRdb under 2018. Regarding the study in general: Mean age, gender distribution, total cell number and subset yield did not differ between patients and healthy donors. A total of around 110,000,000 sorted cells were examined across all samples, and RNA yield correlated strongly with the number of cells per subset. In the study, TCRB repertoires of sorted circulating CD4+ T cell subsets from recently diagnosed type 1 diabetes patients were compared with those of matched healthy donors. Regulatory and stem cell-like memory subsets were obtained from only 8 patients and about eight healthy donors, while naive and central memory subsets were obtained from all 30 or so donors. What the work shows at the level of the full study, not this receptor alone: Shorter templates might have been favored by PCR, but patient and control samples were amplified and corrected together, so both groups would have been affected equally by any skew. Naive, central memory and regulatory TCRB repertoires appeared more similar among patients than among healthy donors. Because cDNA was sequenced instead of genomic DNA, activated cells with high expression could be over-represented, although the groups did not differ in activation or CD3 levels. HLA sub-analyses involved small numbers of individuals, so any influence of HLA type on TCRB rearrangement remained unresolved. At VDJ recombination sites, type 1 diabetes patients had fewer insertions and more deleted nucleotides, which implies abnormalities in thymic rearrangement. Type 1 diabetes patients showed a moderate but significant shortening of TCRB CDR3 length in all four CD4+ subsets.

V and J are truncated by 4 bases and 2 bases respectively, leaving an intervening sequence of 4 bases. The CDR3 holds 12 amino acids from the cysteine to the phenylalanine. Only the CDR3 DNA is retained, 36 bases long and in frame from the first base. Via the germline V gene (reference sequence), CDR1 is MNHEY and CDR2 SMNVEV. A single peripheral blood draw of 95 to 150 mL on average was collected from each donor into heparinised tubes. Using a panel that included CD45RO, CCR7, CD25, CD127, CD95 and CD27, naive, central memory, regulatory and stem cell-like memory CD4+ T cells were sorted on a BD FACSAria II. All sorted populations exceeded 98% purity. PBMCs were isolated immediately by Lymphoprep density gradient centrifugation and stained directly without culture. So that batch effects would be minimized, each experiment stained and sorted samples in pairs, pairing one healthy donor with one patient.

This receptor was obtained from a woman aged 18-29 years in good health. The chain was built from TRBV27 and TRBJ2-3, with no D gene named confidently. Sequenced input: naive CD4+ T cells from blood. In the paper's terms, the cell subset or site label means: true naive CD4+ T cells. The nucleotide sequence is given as TGTGCCAGCAGTTCCGTCACAGATACGCAGTATTTT. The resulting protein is CASSSVTDTQYF.